Presented here are 26 T cell receptor beta chains from one specimen sequenced in a study of monozygotic twins with inflammatory bowel disease. With the 5' RACE reads reprocessed, TCRdb shows one record per CDR3 protein and no DNA. This sample's table reports around 450,000 distinct CDR3 sequences. The source material was blood. The receptors were gathered from a human donor with ulcerative colitis or Crohn's disease, or a healthy co-twin of an affected twin (not recorded which).

The V and J genes are TRBV7-9 and TRBJ2-7; TCRdb proposes TRBD2, but this gene call is untestable without DNA. The CDR3 is 17 residues long. CDR1 SEHNR and CDR2 FQNEAQ come from the germline V gene (reference sequence). The CDR3 reads CASSYRSSATIPYEQYF. Combining the CDR3 with reference TRBV7-9 and TRBJ2-7 gives the whole variable domain DTGVSQNPRHKITKRGQNVTFRCDPISEHNRLYWYRQTLGQGPEFLTYFQNEAQLEKSRLLSDRFSAERPKGSFSTLEIQRTEQGDSAMYLCASSYRSSATIPYEQYFGPGTRLTVT.

The V call is TRBV27, the J call TRBJ2-6. Germline-derived CDR1 and CDR2 are MNHEY and SMNVEV (reference sequence). CDR3 size: 16 residues. CDR3 sequence reads: CASSLNRPSGANVLTF.

The chain links TRBV7-2 to TRBJ2-1; TCRdb selects TRBD1, and the lack of DNA leaves this call unchecked. The CDR3 is 13 amino acids. Germline loops: CDR1 SGHTA, CDR2 FQGNSA. This chain's CDR3 is CASSLTMGAGQFF.

V and J are TRBV6-5 and TRBJ1-5; the TCRdb D gene call, TRBD1, has no DNA to confirm it. The CDR3 is 15 amino acids. Per the germline V gene, CDR1 is MNHEY and CDR2 is SVGAGI. CDR3 loop: CASSYPQGSNQPQHF.

CDR3 residues: CATRRGEGAYGYTF. The V and J genes are TRBV15 and TRBJ1-2; TCRdb picks TRBD1, but there is no DNA to check that call. Germline V CDR1 and CDR2: LNHNV, YYDKDF (reference sequence). There are 14 residues in the CDR3.

The chain joins TRBV27 to TRBJ1-1. CDR1 is MNHEY, CDR2 SMNVEV, per germline (reference sequence). This CDR3 contains 13 residues. The chain's CDR3 is CASRKAGPTEAFF.

The J gene is TRBJ2-5, the V gene TRBV12-3 or TRBV12-4; TCRdb names TRBD1, which stays unverified in the absence of DNA. This CDR3 contains 14 residues. The CDR3 reads CASQTGTIGETQYF.

The CDR3: CASRGGSDLTDTQYF. The chain couples TRBV7-2 to TRBJ2-3; TCRdb indicates TRBD1, and absent DNA this call remains unverified. From germline, CDR1 is SGHTA and CDR2 FQGNSA. CDR3 length: 15 residues.

V and J are TRBV12-5 and TRBJ2-1; checking the TCRdb D call of TRBD2 is not possible without DNA. CDR3 length: 18 residues. Germline V gene sequence: CDR1 LGHNT, CDR2 FRNRAP. The CDR3 reads CASGWMPSGGPSYNEQFF.

The rearrangement joins TRBV9 to TRBJ2-1; without DNA, the TCRdb call of TRBD2 cannot be checked. The CDR3 is 20 residues long. Germline V gene lookup returns CDR1 SGDLS and CDR2 YYNGEE. The CDR3 protein is CASSEIGLNPAIPSYNEQFF.

CDR3: CASSLLSHWDTIEQYF. This sequence joins TRBV7-2 and TRBJ2-7; TCRdb indicates TRBD1, and absent DNA this call remains unverified. The CDR3 has 16 amino acids. The germline CDR1 and CDR2 sequences are SGHTA and FQGNSA. Variable domain in full (rest from reference TRBV7-2 and TRBJ2-7): GAGVSQSPSNKVTEKGKDVELRCDPISGHTALYWYRQSLGQGLEFLIYFQGNSAPDKSGLPSDRFSAERTGGSVSTLTIQRTQQEDSAVYLCASSLLSHWDTIEQYFGPGTRLTVT.

The chain recombines TRBV5-6 with TRBJ2-2; TCRdb selects TRBD2, and the lack of DNA leaves this call unchecked. The CDR3 length is 16 residues. CDR1 and CDR2 from the germline V gene are SGHDT and YYEEEE. CDR3 loop: CASSSLAGVETGELFF.

The chain employs TRBV18 and TRBJ1-1. The CDR3 runs to 13 residues. The germline gives CDR1 KGHSH, CDR2 LQKENI. CDR3 in amino acids: CASSPPGSSEAFF.

This sequence joins TRBV6-1 and TRBJ2-1; TCRdb lists TRBD1, though no DNA is available to test this call. Germline-derived CDR1 and CDR2 are MNHNS and SASEGT. This CDR3 contains 17 residues. CDR3 region: CASSLWGPDSSYNEQFF.

The V gene is TRBV9, the J gene TRBJ1-4; TCRdb selects TRBD1, and the lack of DNA leaves this call unchecked. Germline-derived CDR1 and CDR2 are SGDLS and YYNGEE. This CDR3 has 16 residues. CDR3 residues: CASSRDPLWGSEKLFF.

J is TRBJ2-2 and V is TRBV11-3; TCRdb returns TRBD2, unconfirmable since there is no DNA. CDR1 and CDR2 (germline): SGHNT, YENEEA. The CDR3 has 14 residues. CDR3: CASSLDRGPGELFF.

This chain uses TRBV29-1 with TRBJ1-1; TCRdb's D call, TRBD1, is unchecked because there is no DNA. Germline-derived CDR1 and CDR2 are SQVTM and ANQGSEA. The CDR3 is 14 residues long. CDR3 region: CSAQEALLNTEAFF.

The V call is TRBV10-3, the J call TRBJ1-2; TCRdb proposes TRBD1, but this gene call is untestable without DNA. This CDR3 spans 13 amino acids. Germline assignment: CDR1 ENHRY and CDR2 SYGVKD. Here the CDR3 reads CAITSTGSNGYTF.

The rearrangement uses TRBV15 and TRBJ1-3; as DNA is missing, the TRBD1 call by TCRdb cannot be tested. The CDR3 spans 16 residues. The germline V gene encodes CDR1 LNHNV and CDR2 YYDKDF (reference sequence). This CDR3 is CATSRDWQGAGNTIYF.

The chain uses TRBV5-1 and TRBJ2-1; lacking DNA, the TRBD2 call made by TCRdb goes unchecked. Germline V gene sequence: CDR1 SGHRS, CDR2 YFSETQ. The CDR3 contains 18 residues. The chain's CDR3 is CASSRRTSGSHQSSEQFF.

The J gene is TRBJ1-5, the V gene TRBV4-1; without DNA, the TCRdb call of TRBD1 cannot be checked. This CDR3 region has 15 residues. CDR1 MGHRA and CDR2 YSYEKL come from the germline V gene. The CDR3 spells CASSQGGQLNQPQHF.

V and J are TRBV5-1 and TRBJ1-2. Germline CDR1 reads SGHRS; CDR2 reads YFSETQ. CDR3 size: 12 residues. This chain's CDR3 is CASSSTNYGYTF.

The chain joins TRBV4-1 to TRBJ1-2. This CDR3 has 15 residues. Per the germline V gene, CDR1 is MGHRA and CDR2 is YSYEKL. The CDR3 protein is CASSLKDVGYYGYTF.

The chain combines TRBV20-1 with TRBJ1-1. This CDR3 has 15 amino acids. Germline-derived CDR1 and CDR2 are DFQATT and SNEGSKA (reference sequence). This CDR3 is CSARGRGGLLGEAFF.

The V and J genes are TRBV11-2 and TRBJ2-7; there is no DNA to check the TCRdb D call of TRBD1. The CDR3 is 15 amino acids. CDR1 and CDR2 from the germline V gene are SGHAT and FQNNGV. The CDR3 here is CASSVGQGSRYEQYF.

The V call is TRBV5-1, the J call TRBJ2-2. CDR1 SGHRS and CDR2 YFSETQ come from the germline V gene. CDR3 size: 18 residues. The CDR3 protein is CASSLIVGAFANTGELFF. Variable domain in full (rest from reference TRBV5-1 and TRBJ2-2): KAGVTQTPRYLIKTRGQQVTLSCSPISGHRSVSWYQQTPGQGLQFLFEYFSETQRNKGNFPGRFSGRQFSNSRSEMNVSTLELGDSALYLCASSLIVGAFANTGELFFGEGSRLTVL.